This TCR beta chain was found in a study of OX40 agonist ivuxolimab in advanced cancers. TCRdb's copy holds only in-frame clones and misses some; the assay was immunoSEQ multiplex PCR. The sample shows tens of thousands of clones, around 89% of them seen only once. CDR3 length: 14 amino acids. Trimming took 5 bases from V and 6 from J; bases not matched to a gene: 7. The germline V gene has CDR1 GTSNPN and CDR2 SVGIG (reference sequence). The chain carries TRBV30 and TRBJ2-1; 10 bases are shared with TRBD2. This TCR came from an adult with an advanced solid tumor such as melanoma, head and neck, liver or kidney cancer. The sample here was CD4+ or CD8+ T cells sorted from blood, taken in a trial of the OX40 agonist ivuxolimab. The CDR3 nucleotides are TGTGCCTGGGCCGCTAGCGGGAGTATCAATGAGCAGTTCTTC. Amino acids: CAWAASGSINEQFF.